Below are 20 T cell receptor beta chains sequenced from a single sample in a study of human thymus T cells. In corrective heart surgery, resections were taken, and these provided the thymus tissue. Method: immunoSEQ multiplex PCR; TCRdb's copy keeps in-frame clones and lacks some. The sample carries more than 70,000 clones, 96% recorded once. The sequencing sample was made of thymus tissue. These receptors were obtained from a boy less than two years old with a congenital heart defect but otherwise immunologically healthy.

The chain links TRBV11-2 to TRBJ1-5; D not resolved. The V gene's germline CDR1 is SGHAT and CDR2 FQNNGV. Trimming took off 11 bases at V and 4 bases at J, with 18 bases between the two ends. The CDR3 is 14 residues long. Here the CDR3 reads CAERPRAWNQPQHF. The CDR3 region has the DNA TGTGCCGAAAGACCTCGGGCGTGGAATCAGCCCCAGCATTTT.

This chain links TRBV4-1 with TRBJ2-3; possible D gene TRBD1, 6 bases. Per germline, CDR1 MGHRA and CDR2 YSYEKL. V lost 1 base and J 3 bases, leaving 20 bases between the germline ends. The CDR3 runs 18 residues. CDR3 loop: CASSQALITGTKTDTQYF. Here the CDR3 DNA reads TGCGCCAGCAGCCAAGCCCTTATTACCGGGACAAAGACAGATACGCAGTATTTT.

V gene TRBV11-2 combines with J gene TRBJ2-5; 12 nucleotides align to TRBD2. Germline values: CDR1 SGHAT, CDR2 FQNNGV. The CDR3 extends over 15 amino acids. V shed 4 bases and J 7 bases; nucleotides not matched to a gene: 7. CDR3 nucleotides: TGTGCCAGCAGCTCTTGGCTAGCGGGAGGGGGGACCCAGTACTTC. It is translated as CASSSWLAGGGTQYF.

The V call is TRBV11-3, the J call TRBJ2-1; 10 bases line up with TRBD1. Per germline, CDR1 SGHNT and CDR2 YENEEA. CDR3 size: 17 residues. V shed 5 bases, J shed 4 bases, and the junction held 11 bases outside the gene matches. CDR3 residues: CASSPEGRDRGYNEQFF. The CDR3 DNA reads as TGTGCCAGCAGCCCCGAGGGGCGGGACAGGGGATACAATGAGCAGTTCTTC. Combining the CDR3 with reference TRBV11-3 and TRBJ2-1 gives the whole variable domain EAGVVQSPRYKIIEKKQPVAFWCNPISGHNTLYWYLQNLGQGPELLIRYENEEAVDDSQLPKDRFSAERLKGVDSTLKIQPAELGDSAVYLCASSPEGRDRGYNEQFFGPGTRLTVL.

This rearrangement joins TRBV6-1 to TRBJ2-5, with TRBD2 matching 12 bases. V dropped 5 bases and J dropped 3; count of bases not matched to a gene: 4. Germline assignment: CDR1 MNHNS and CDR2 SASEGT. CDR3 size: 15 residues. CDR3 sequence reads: CASSWTSGDEETQYF. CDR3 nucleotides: TGTGCCAGCAGTTGGACTAGCGGGGATGAAGAGACCCAGTACTTC.

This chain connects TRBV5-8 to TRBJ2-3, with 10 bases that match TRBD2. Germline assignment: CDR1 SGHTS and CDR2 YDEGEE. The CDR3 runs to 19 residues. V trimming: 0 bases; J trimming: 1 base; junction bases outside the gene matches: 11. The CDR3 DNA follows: TGTGCCAGCAGCTTGGTCCCAGCGGGGGGGCCGGGCGGCACAGATACGCAGTATTTT. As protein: CASSLVPAGGPGGTDTQYF. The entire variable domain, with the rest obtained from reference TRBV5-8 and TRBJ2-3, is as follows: EAGVTQSPTHLIKTRGQQATLRCSPISGHTSVYWYQQALGLGLQFLLWYDEGEERNRGNFPPRFSGRQFPNYSSELNVNALELEDSALYLCASSLVPAGGPGGTDTQYFGPGTRLTVL.

The DNA of the CDR3 is TGTGCCAGCAGCCCTCCCGGGCGCGTAGACTCCTACAATGAGCAGTTCTTC. Amino acid sequence: CASSPPGRVDSYNEQFF. The chain joins TRBV5-4 to TRBJ2-1; D is undetermined. CDR1 is SGHNT, CDR2 YYREEE, per germline (reference sequence). Trimming removed 4 bases at V and 0 bases at J, with 17 bases between. CDR3 length: 17 amino acids.

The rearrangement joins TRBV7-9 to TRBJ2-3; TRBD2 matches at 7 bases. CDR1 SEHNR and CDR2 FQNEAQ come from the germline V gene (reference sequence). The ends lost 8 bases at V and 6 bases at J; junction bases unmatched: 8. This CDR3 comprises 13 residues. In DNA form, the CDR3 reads TGTGCCAGCTCCGTGCGGGGGTCGGATACGCAGTATTTT. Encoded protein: CASSVRGSDTQYF.

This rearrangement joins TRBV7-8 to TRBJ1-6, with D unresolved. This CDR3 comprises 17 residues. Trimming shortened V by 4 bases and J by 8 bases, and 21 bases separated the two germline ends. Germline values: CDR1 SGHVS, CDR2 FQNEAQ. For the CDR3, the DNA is TGTGCCAGCAGCTATTTTTTAAGGGCGAAAGTTTATTCACCCCTCCACTTT. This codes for CASSYFLRAKVYSPLHF.

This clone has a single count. Here the CDR3 DNA reads TGTGCCAGCAGCTTAGTCTCTAAGACTAGCCCCACCTACGAGCAGTACTTC. Its translation: CASSLVSKTSPTYEQYF. The chain uses TRBV11-2 and TRBJ2-7; 7 nucleotides agree with TRBD2. V was clipped by 1 base and J by 2 bases; unmatched bases: 11. The CDR3 covers 17 residues. In germline, CDR1 is SGHAT, CDR2 FQNNGV.

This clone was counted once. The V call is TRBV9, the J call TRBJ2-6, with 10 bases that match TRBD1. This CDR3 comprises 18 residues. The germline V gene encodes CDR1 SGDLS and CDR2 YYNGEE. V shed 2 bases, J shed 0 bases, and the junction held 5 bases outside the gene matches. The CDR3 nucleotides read TGTGCCAGCAGCGTTTGGACAGGGGGTTTCTCTGGGGCCAACGTCCTGACTTTC. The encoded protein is CASSVWTGGFSGANVLTF.

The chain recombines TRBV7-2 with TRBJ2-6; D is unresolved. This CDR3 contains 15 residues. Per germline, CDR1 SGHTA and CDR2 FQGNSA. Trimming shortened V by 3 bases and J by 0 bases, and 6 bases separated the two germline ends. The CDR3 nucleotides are TGTGCCAGCAGCTTTTTATACTCTGGGGCCAACGTCCTGACTTTC. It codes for CASSFLYSGANVLTF.

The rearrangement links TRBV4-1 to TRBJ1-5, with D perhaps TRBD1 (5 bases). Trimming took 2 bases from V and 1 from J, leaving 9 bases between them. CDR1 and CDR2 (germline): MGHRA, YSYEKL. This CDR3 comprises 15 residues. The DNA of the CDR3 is TGCGCCAGCAGCCAATGGGAGGGGAGCAATCAGCCCCAGCATTTT. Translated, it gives CASSQWEGSNQPQHF.

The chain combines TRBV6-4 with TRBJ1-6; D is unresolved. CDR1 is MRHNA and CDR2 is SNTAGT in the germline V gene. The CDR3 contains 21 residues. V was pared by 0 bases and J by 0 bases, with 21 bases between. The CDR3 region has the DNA TGTGCCAGCAGTGACTCTCTTAGGGCGCACCGCCCAAGCTCCTATAATTCACCCCTCCACTTT. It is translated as CASSDSLRAHRPSSYNSPLHF.

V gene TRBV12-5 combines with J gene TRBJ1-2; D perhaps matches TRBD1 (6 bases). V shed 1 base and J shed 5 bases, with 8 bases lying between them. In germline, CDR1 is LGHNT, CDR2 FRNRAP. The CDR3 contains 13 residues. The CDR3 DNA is TGTGCTAGTGGTTTGGGGAGGGGGTATGGCTACACCTTC. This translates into CASGLGRGYGYTF.

In DNA, the CDR3 is TGTGCCAGCAGTTTAGACAGGTCGGGGGGTTTCTACGAGCAGTACTTC. As protein: CASSLDRSGGFYEQYF. The chain recombines TRBV6-5 with TRBJ2-7; tentative D call: TRBD2 (7 bases). CDR1 MNHEY and CDR2 SVGAGI come from the germline V gene. V lost 4 bases and J lost 3, with 19 bases in between. The CDR3 totals 16 residues.

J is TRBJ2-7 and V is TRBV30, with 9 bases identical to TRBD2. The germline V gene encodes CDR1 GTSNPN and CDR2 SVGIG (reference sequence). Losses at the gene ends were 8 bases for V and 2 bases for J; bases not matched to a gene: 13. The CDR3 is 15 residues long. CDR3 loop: CAGQEGTSFTYEQYF. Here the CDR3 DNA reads TGTGCCGGGCAGGAGGGGACTAGCTTTACCTACGAGCAGTACTTC.

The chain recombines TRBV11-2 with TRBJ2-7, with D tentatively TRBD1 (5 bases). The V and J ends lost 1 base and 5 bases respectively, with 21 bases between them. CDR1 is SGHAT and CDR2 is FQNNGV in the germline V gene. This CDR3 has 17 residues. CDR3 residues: CASSLASSWGSGDEQYF. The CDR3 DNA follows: TGTGCCAGCAGCTTAGCGTCGAGTTGGGGCAGTGGGGACGAGCAGTACTTC.

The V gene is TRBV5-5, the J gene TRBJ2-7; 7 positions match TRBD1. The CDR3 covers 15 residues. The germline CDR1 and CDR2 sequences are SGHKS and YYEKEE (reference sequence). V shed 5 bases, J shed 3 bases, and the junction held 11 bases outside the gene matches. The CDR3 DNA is TGTGCCAGCAGACCTACCGGGACAGTGATCTACGAGCAGTACTTC. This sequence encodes CASRPTGTVIYEQYF.

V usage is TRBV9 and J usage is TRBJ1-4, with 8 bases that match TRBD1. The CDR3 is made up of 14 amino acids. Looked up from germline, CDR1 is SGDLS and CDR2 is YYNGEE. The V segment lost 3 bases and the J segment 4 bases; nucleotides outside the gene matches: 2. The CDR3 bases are TGTGCCAGCAGCGACAGGGGGGATAATGAAAAACTGTTTTTT. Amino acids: CASSDRGDNEKLFF.